The next 4 T cell receptor beta chains were all read from a single sample in a study of blood T cell repertoires in COVID-19. Profiled with immunoSEQ multiplex PCR; TCRdb holds only in-frame clones, not every one. This sample yields some 390,000 clones, of which more than 75% are seen a single time; around 2.9% belongs to the top ten. The sample consisted of peripheral blood. These receptors were taken from a human donor in a cohort sampled during active COVID-19.

The rearrangement uses TRBV3-1 (or the pseudogene TRBV3-2) and TRBJ2-1; D not certain. This CDR3 is 14 amino acids long. The germline gives CDR1 LGHDT, CDR2 YNNKEL (reference sequence). V lost 1 base and J lost 5, with 9 bases in between. The CDR3 spells CASSQVFGDNEQFF. In DNA, the CDR3 is TGTGCCAGCAGCCAAGTTTTCGGAGACAATGAGCAGTTCTTC.

This chain links TRBV10-1 with TRBJ2-1; TRBD1 might be the D (6 bases). The CDR3 consists of 12 residues. Trimming took off 6 bases at V and 7 bases at J, with 10 bases between the two ends. Germline V gives CDR1 WNHNN, CDR2 SYGVQD (reference sequence). CDR3 residues: CASSPGQNEQFF. The CDR3 nucleotides read TGCGCCAGCAGCCCCGGACAGAATGAGCAGTTCTTC.

The V and J genes are TRBV2 and TRBJ2-3, with TRBD2 as a possible D gene (5 bases). The germline V gene encodes CDR1 SNHLY and CDR2 FYNNEI. V was clipped by 9 bases and J by 6 bases, with 16 bases between them. This CDR3 region has 13 residues. The chain's CDR3 is CARESGADDTQYF. The CDR3 nucleotides are TGTGCCAGGGAGAGCGGCGCTGACGATACGCAGTATTTT.

The chain recombines TRBV6-6 with TRBJ2-5; 8 positions match TRBD2. CDR3 length: 14 residues. The trim removed 2 bases at V and 6 bases at J, leaving 5 bases unmatched. Germline values: CDR1 MNHNY, CDR2 SVGAGI (reference sequence). The DNA for the CDR3 is TGTGCCAGCAGTTACACGACTAGCGATAAGACCCAGTACTTC. Translating gives CASSYTTSDKTQYF.